A selection of T cell receptor beta chains follows, all from one sample in a study of blood T cell repertoires in COVID-19. Assay used: immunoSEQ multiplex PCR; TCRdb lists only in-frame clones, some missing. Of a few hundred thousand clones detected, 85% to 90% appear once; the ten largest clones hold about 1.8%. The sample was PBMCs or T cells enriched from blood (not recorded which). The source of these receptors is a woman under 40 who had recovered from COVID-19. CDR3s include the opening cysteine and the closing phenylalanine or tryptophan. Fields, in order: D gene, clone size, V gene, J gene, CDR3 DNA, CDR3 protein. D genes are given only for firm matches. Rows may omit the clone size; those that give it use once, few, many or a size class.

>TRBD2|-|TRBV7-3|TRBJ2-1
TGTGCCAGCAGCCCGCGGGGACTAGCGGGAGGCAATGAGCAGTTCTTC
CASSPRGLAGGNEQFF
>-|-|TRBV13|TRBJ1-2
TGTGCCAGCAGCGGAGATCGGACAGATCGGAGTTATAACTATGGCTACACCTTC
CASSGDRTDRSYNYGYTF
>TRBD2|-|TRBV19|TRBJ2-2
TGTGCCAGTAGCCTTAGCCATTTCGGACTAGCAGGCACCGGGGAGCTGTTTTTT
CASSLSHFGLAGTGELFF
>-|-|TRBV6-5|TRBJ1-5
TGTGCCAGCAGTTTGGGGGGGCGCGATCAGCCCCAGCATTTT
CASSLGGRDQPQHF
>TRBD1|-|TRBV18|TRBJ1-2
TGTGCCAGCTCACCTAATCGGCAGGGGGCTGGTGGCTACACCTTC
CASSPNRQGAGGYTF
>TRBD2|-|TRBV3-1/TRBV3-2|TRBJ2-7
TGTGCCAGCAGCCTCCTGACTAGCGGGGAAGGTTACGAGCAGTACTTC
CASSLLTSGEGYEQYF
>TRBD1|-|TRBV19|TRBJ2-7
TGTGCCAGTAGCAAACGACAGGGTGGGCAGTACTTC
CASSKRQGGQYF
>-|once|TRBV7-9|TRBJ1-2
TGTGCCAGCAGCCCCCCCGAGGGCAGCTATGGCTACACCTTC
CASSPPEGSYGYTF
>-|few|TRBV12-3/TRBV12-4|TRBJ2-1
TGTGCCAGCAGCCGTCAGAATGAGCAGTTCTTC
CASSRQNEQFF
>-|-|TRBV19|TRBJ2-1
TGTGCCAGTAGCCCAAACGTCGGGGAAGTGGGGTACAATGAGCAGTTCTTC
CASSPNVGEVGYNEQFF
>TRBD2|-|TRBV5-4|TRBJ2-4
TGTGCCAGCAGCTTCGGGGGGGCGAAGAACATTCAGTACTTC
CASSFGGAKNIQYF
>-|-|TRBV9|TRBJ2-6
TGTGCCAGCAGCGTAGCTACTAGGGACAACTCTGGGGCCAACGTCCTGACTTTC
CASSVATRDNSGANVLTF
>-|-|TRBV7-2|TRBJ2-2
TGTGCCAGCAGCTTAGAGGGGGGGCTAAACACCGGGGAGCTGTTTTTT
CASSLEGGLNTGELFF
>TRBD1|-|TRBV6-5|TRBJ2-7
TGTGCCAGCATCTCTCCGGGACAGGCCTACGAGCAGTACTTC
CASISPGQAYEQYF
>TRBD2|-|TRBV28|TRBJ2-1
TGTGCCAGCAATCGGGACTACCCTTACAATGAGCAGTTCTTC
CASNRDYPYNEQFF
>-|-|TRBV6-5|TRBJ1-2
TGTGCCAGCAGTTTGGTTGGGGGGGCGGGTGGCTACACCTTC
CASSLVGGAGGYTF
>TRBD1|-|TRBV5-4|TRBJ1-4
TGTGCCAGCAGCCCACCCCCGGGACAGGGGGATGAAAAACTGTTTTTT
CASSPPPGQGDEKLFF
>-|-|TRBV9|TRBJ2-1
TGTGCCAGCAACCGGGACTCGACCTCTTACAATGAGCAGTTCTTC
CASNRDSTSYNEQFF
>-|-|TRBV30|TRBJ2-3
TGTGCCGCAACAGGACCTAGCACAGATACGCAGTATTTT
CAATGPSTDTQYF
>TRBD1|-|TRBV11-2|TRBJ2-2
TGTGCCAGCAGCTTGTTTAGTTTGCGACAGGGTCACACCGGGGAGCTGTTTTTT
CASSLFSLRQGHTGELFF
>TRBD1|-|TRBV15|TRBJ2-6
TGTGCCACCAGCCGCACAGGGGGCTCTGGGGCCAACGTCCTGACTTTC
CATSRTGGSGANVLTF
>-|-|TRBV11-2|TRBJ2-3
TGTGCCAGCAGCCACTCCAGGGCAGAAGGGTCAGATACGCAGTATTTT
CASSHSRAEGSDTQYF
>-|-|TRBV19|TRBJ2-7
TGTGCCAGTAGCCTACGGCTAGTGCGTGATGGGTACGAGCAGTACTTC
CASSLRLVRDGYEQYF
>TRBD2|few|TRBV5-1|TRBJ2-2
TGCGCCAGCAGCTTCGGACTAGCCCGGGCCGGGGAGCTGTTTTTT
CASSFGLARAGELFF
>TRBD1|-|TRBV24-1|TRBJ1-1
TGTGCCACCAGTGATGAACCCTCCGGGACAGGGCCTGAAGCTTTCTTT
CATSDEPSGTGPEAFF
>TRBD2|-|TRBV4-1|TRBJ2-1
TGCGCCAGCAGCCAACGGGGGGGCTTCTACAATGAGCAGTTCTTC
CASSQRGGFYNEQFF
>-|-|TRBV3-1/TRBV3-2|TRBJ2-1
TGTGCCAGCAGCCAGGACCCCGGAGGCTATGAGCAGTTCTTC
CASSQDPGGYEQFF
>-|-|TRBV10-3|TRBJ2-7
TGTGCCATCACGACAGAAACCTACGAGCAGTACTTC
CAITTETYEQYF
>-|once|TRBV7-3|TRBJ1-1
TGTGCCAGCAGCTCCCTCCCCCCGGGACTTACGAACACTGAAGCTTTCTTT
CASSSLPPGLTNTEAFF
>-|-|TRBV7-9|TRBJ1-3
TGTGCCAGCAGCAACTCCCTGGGGGCAGGGGCGACTGGAAACACCATATATTTT
CASSNSLGAGATGNTIYF
>-|-|TRBV30|TRBJ1-5
TGTGCCTGGAGTGTAGGAGTTAATAGCAATCAGCCCCAGCATTTT
CAWSVGVNSNQPQHF
>TRBD2|-|TRBV7-9|TRBJ2-1
TGTGCGAGCGTAGGTGGGACTAGCGGGAGAAGTAGCTCCTACAATGAGCAGTTCTTC
CASVGGTSGRSSSYNEQFF
>TRBD2|-|TRBV5-4|TRBJ2-5
TGTGCCAGCAGCCGGGGACTAGCTTACGGGCGAGAAGAGACCCAGTACTTC
CASSRGLAYGREETQYF
>TRBD1|-|TRBV7-9|TRBJ2-3
TGTGCCAGCAGCTCCAGGGGGCGGTCAGATACGCAGTATTTT
CASSSRGRSDTQYF
>TRBD1|-|TRBV9|TRBJ1-6
TGTGCCAGCAGCGTAAGGACAGGCAATTCACCCCTCCACTTT
CASSVRTGNSPLHF
>-|-|TRBV19|TRBJ1-2
TGTGCCAGTAGTATACCCCCCCGGAGCGGCTACACCTTC
CASSIPPRSGYTF
>-|-|TRBV25-1|TRBJ1-3
TGTGCCAGCAGTGGGGCTGAAAGGTCCGGAAACACCATATATTTT
CASSGAERSGNTIYF
>-|-|TRBV7-2|TRBJ2-7
TGTGCCAGCAGCCGCGACTACTCCTACGAGCAGTACTTC
CASSRDYSYEQYF
>-|-|TRBV6-1|TRBJ1-2
TGTGCCAGCAGTGAGGGACTTATTAGCGGTGGCTACACCTTC
CASSEGLISGGYTF
>-|-|TRBV18|TRBJ2-2
TGTGCCAGCTCATCCCGGACAGCCACCGGGGAGCTGTTTTTT
CASSSRTATGELFF
>TRBD1|-|TRBV19|TRBJ1-5
TGTGCCAGTAGTATGGGGTGGGACAGTTTTTATCAGCCCCAGCATTTT
CASSMGWDSFYQPQHF
>-|-|TRBV9|TRBJ2-3
TGTGCCAGCAGCGTAGCAGCAGGGACAGATACGCAGTATTTT
CASSVAAGTDTQYF
>-|few|TRBV27|TRBJ2-7
TGTGCCAGCAGCCCATCCCGGGTGGGGCCCGAGCAGTACTTC
CASSPSRVGPEQYF
>TRBD2|-|TRBV24-1|TRBJ2-1
TGTGCCACCTACCTTGCGGGAGCAGGCGATGAGCAGTTCTTC
CATYLAGAGDEQFF
>-|-|TRBV28|TRBJ1-5
TGTGCCAGCAGTTTAGTCCGTAGCAATCAGCCCCAGCATTTT
CASSLVRSNQPQHF
>-|-|TRBV15|TRBJ1-3
TGTGCCACCAGCAGAGAAAGGACACCGTTTGAAAACACCATATATTTT
CATSRERTPFENTIYF
>-|-|TRBV7-6|TRBJ1-3
TGTGCCAGCAGCTTAGCGACTCAGCCCAGCTCTGGAAACACCATATATTTT
CASSLATQPSSGNTIYF
>-|-|TRBV25-1|TRBJ1-4
TGTGCCAGCAGTGAGGGGCAGGGGCGAGGAGAAAAACTGTTTTTT
CASSEGQGRGEKLFF